This T cell receptor (beta chain) was found in a study of blood T cell repertoires in COVID-19. Overall study: Sites in the United States, Italy and Spain provided acute and convalescent COVID-19 samples. Sample material is recorded as cDNA or gDNA derived from T cells, B-cell-depleted T cells, or PBMCs.

Per the authors' pipeline: Amplification of reference gene primers was used by the study to estimate nucleated cell counts. Only in-frame clones appear in the TCRdb table, and some are missing; sequencing was by immunoSEQ multiplex PCR. V and J calls and clone size are copied from that table; D and trimming were computed from the DNA. The sample holds fewer than 250,000 clones, just under 85% seen once. This clone has only one observation. The V gene's germline CDR1 is LNHDA and CDR2 SQIVND (reference sequence). Trimming took 2 bases from V and 6 from J; bases not matched to a gene: 5. There are 14 residues in the CDR3.

The TCR comes from a man in his forties or fifties with acute or convalescent COVID-19. Source material: peripheral blood. This chain uses TRBV19 with TRBJ1-2; the match to TRBD1 covers 8 bases. Written as DNA, the CDR3 is TGTGCCAGTAGTATAAAACGACAGGGGCATGGCTACACCTTC. Its protein product is CASSIKRQGHGYTF. Full variable domain (remainder filled in from reference TRBV19 and TRBJ1-2): DGGITQSPKYLFRKEGQNVTLSCEQNLNHDAMYWYRQDPGQGLRLIYYSQIVNDFQKGDIAEGYSVSREKKESFPLTVTSAQKNPTAFYLCASSIKRQGHGYTFGSGTRLTVV.